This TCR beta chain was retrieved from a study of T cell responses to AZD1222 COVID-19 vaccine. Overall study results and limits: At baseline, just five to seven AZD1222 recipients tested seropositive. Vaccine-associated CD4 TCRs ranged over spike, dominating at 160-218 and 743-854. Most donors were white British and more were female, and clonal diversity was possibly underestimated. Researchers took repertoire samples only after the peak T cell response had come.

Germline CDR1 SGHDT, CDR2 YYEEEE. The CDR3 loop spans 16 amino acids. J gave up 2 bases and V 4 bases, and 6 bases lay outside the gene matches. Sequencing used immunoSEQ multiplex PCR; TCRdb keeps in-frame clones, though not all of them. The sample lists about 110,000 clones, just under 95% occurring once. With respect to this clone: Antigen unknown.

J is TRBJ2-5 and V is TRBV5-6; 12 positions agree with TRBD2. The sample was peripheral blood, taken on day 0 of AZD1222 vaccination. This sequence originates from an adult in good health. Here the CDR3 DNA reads TGTGCCAGCAGCGTTAGGACTAGCGGGGAGCAAGAGACCCAGTACTTC. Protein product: CASSVRTSGEQETQYF.